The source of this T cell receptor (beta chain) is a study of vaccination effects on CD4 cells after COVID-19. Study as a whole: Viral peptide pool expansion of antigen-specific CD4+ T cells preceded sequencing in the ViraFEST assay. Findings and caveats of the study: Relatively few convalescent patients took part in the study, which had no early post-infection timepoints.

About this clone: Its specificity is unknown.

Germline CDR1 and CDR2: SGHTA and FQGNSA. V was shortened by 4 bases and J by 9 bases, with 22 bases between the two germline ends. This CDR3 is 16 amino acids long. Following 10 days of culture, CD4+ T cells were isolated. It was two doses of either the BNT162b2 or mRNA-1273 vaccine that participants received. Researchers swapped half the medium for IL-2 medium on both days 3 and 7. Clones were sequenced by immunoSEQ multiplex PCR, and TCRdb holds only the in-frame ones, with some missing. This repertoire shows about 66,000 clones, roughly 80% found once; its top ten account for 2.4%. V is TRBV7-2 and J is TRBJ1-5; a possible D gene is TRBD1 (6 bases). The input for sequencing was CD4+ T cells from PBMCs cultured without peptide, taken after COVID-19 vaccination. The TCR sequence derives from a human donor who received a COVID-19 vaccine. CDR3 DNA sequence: TGTGCCAGCAGCTCCTCGGGACACCCCGACGGGAGGCCCCAGCATTTT. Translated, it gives CASSSSGHPDGRPQHF.